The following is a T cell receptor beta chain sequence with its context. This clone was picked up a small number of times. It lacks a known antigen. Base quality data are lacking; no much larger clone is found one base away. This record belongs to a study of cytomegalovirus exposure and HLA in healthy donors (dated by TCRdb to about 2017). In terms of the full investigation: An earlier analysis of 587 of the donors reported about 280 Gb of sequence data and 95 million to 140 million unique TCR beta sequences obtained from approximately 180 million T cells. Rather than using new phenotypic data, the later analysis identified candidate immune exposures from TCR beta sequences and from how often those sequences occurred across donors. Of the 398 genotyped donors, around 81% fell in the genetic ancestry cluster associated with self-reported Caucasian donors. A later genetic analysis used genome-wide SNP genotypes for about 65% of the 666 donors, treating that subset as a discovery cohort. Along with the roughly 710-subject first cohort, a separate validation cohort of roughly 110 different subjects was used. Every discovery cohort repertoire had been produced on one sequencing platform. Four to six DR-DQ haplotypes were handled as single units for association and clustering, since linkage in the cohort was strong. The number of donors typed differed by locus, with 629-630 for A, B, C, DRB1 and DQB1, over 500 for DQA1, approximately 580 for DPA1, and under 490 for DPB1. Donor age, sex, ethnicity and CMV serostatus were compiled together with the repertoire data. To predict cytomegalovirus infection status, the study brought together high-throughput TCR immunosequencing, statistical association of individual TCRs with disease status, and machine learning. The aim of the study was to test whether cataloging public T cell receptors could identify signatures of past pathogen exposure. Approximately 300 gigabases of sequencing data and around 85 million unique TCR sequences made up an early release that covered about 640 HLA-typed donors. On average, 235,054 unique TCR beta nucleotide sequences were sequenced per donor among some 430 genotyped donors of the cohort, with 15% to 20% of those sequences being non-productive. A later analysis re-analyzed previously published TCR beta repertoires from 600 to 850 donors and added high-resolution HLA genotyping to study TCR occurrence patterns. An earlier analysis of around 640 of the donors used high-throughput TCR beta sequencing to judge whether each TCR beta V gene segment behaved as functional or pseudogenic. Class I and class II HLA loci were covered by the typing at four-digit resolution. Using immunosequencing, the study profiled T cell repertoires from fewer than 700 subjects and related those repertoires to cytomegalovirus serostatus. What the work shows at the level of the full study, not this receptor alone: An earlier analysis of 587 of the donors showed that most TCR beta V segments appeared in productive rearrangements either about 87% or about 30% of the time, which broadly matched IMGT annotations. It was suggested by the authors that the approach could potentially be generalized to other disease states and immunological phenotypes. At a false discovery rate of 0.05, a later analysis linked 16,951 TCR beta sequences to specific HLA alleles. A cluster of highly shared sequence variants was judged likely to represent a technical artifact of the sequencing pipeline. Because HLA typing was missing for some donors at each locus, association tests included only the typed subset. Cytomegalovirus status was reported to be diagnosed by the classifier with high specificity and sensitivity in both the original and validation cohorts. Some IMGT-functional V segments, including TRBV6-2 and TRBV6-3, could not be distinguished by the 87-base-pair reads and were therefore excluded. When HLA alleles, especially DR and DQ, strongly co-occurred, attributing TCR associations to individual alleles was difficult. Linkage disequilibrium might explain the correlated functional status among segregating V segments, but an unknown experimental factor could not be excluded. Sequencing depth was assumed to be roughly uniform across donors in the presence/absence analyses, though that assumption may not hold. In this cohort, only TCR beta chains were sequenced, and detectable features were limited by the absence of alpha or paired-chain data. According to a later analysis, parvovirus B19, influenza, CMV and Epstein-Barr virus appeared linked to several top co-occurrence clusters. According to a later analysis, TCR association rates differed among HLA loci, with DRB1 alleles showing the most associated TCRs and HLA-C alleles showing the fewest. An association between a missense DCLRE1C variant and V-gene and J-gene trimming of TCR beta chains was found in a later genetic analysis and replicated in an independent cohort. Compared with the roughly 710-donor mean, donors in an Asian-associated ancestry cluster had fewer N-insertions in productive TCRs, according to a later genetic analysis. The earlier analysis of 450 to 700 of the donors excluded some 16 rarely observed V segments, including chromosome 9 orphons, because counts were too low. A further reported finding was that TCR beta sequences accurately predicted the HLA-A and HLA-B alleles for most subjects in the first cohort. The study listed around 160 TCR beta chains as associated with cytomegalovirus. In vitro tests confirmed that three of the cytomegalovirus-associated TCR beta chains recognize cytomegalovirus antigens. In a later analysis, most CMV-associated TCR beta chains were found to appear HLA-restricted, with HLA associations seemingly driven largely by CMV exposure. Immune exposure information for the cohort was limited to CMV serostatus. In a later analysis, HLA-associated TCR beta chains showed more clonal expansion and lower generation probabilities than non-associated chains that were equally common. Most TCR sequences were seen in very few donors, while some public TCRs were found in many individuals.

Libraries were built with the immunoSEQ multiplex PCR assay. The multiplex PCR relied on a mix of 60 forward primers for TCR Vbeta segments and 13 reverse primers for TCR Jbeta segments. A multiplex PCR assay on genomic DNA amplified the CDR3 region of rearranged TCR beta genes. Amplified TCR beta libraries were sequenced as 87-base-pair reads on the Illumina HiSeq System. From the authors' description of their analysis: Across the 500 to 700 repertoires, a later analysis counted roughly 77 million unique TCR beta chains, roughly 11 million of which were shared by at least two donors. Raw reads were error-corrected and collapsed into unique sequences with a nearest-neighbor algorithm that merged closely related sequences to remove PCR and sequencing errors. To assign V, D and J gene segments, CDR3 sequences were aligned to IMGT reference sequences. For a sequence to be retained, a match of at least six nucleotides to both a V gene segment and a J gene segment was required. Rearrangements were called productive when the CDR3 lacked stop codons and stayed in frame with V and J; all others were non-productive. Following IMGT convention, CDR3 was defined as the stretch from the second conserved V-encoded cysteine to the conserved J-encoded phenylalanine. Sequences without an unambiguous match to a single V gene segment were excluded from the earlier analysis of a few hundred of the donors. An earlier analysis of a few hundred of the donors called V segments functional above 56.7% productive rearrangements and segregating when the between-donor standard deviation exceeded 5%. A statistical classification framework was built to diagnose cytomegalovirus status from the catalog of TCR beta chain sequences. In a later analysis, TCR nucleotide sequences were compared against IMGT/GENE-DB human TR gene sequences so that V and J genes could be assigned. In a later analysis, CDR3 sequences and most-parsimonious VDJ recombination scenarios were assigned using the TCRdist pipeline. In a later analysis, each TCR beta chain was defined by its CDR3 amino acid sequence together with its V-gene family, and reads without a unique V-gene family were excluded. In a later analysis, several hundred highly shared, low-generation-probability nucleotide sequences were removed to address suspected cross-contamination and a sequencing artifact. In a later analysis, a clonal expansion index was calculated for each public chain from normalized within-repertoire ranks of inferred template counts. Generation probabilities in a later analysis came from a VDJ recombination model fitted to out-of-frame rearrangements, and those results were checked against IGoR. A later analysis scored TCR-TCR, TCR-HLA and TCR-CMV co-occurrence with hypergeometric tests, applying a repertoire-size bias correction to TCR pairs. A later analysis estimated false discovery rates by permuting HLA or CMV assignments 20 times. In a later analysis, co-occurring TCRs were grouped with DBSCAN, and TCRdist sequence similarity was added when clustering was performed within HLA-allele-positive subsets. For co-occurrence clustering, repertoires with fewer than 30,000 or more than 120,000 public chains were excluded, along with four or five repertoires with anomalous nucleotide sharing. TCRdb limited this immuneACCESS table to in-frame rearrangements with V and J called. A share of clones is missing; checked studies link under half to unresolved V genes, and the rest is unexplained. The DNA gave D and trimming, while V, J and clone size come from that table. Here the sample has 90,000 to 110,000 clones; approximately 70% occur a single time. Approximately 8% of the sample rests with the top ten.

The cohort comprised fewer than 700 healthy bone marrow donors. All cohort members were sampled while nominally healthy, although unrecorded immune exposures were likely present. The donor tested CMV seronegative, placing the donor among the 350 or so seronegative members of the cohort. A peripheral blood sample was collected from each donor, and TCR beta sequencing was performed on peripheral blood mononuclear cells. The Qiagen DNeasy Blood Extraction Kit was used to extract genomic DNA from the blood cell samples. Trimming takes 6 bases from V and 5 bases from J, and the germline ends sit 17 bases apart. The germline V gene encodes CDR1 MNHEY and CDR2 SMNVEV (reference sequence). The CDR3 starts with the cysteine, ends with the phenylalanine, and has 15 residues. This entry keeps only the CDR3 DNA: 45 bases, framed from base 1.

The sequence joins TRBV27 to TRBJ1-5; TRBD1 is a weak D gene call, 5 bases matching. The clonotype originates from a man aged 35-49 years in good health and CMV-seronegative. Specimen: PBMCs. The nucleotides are TGTGCCAGCAGACTCTTTGTTGGGGGGGATCAGCCCCAGCATTTT. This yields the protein CASRLFVGGDQPQHF.